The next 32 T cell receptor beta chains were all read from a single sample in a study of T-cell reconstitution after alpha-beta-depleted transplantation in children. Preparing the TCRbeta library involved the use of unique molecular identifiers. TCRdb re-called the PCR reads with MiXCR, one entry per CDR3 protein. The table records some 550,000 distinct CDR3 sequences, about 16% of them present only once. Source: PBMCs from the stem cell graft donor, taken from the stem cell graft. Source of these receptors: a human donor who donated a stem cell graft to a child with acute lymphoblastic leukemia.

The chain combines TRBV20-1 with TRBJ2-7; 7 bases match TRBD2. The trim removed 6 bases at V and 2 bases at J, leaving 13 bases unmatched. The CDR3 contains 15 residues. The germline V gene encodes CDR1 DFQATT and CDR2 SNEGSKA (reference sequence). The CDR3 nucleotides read TGCAGTGCGCAAACCCTAGCGGATTATACCTACGAGCAGTACTTC. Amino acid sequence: CSAQTLADYTYEQYF.

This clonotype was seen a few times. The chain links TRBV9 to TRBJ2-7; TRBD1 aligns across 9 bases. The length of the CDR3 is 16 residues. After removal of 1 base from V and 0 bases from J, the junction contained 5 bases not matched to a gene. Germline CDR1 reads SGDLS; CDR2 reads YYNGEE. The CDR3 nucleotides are TGTGCCAGCAGCGTAACCGCGACAGGGGGCTCCTACGAGCAGTACTTC. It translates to CASSVTATGGSYEQYF.

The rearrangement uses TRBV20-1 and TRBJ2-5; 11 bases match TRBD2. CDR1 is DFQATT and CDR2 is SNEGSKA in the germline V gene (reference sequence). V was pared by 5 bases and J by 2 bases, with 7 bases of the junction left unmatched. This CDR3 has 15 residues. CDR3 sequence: CSARPGLAVQETQYF. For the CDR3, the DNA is TGCAGTGCTCGGCCGGGACTAGCGGTTCAAGAGACCCAGTACTTC.

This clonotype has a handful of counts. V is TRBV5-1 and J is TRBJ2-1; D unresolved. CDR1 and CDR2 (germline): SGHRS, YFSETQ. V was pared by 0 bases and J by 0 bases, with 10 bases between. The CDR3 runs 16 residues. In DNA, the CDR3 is TGCGCCAGCAGCTTGGAGCCCCGGAGCTCCTACAATGAGCAGTTCTTC. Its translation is CASSLEPRSSYNEQFF.

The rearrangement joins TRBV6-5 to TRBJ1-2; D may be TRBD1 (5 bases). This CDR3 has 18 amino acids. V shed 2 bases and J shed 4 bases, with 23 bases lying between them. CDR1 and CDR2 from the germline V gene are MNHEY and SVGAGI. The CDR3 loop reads CASSYDGRRGDKRYGYTF. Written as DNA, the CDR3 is TGTGCCAGCAGTTACGACGGGCGGCGAGGGGATAAGCGCTATGGCTACACCTTC.

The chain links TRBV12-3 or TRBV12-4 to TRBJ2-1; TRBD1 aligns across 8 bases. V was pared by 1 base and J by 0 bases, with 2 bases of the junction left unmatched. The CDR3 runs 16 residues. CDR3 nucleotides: TGTGCCAGCAGTTTAGTGGGACAGGTCTCCTACAATGAGCAGTTCTTC. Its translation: CASSLVGQVSYNEQFF.

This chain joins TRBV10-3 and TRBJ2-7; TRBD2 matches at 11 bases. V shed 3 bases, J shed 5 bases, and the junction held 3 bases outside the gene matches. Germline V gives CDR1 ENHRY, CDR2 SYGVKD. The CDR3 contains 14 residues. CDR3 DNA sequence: TGTGCCATCAGTGATGAACTAGCGGGAGACGAGCAGTACTTC. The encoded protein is CAISDELAGDEQYF.

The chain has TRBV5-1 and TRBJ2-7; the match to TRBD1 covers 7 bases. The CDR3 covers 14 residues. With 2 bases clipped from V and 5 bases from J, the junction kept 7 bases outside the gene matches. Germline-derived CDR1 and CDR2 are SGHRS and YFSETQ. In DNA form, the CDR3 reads TGCGCCAGCAGCTTCGACAGGGTTGCCCACGAGCAGTACTTC. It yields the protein CASSFDRVAHEQYF.

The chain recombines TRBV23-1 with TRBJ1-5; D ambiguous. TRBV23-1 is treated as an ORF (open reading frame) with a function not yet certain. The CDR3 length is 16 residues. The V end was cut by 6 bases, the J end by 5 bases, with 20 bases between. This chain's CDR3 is CASRPETTVSDQPQHF. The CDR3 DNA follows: TGCGCCAGCAGACCCGAGACTACAGTGTCGGATCAGCCCCAGCATTTT.

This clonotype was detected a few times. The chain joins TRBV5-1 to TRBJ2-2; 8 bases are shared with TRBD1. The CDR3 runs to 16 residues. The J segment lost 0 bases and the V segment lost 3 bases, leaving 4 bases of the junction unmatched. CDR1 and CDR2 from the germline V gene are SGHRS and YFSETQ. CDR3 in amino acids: CASSWGDRTNTGELFF. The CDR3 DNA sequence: TGCGCCAGCAGCTGGGGGGACAGGACGAACACCGGGGAGCTGTTTTTT. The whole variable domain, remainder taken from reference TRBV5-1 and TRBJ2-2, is KAGVTQTPRYLIKTRGQQVTLSCSPISGHRSVSWYQQTPGQGLQFLFEYFSETQRNKGNFPGRFSGRQFSNSRSEMNVSTLELGDSALYLCASSWGDRTNTGELFFGEGSRLTVL.

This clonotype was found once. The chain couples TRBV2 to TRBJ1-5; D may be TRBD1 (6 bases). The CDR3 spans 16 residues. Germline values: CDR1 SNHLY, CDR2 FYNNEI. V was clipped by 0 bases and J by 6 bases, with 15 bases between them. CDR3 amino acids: CASSEALGRGAQPQHF. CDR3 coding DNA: TGTGCCAGCAGTGAAGCGCTGGGTCGGGGGGCTCAGCCCCAGCATTTT. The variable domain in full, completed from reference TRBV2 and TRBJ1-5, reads EPEVTQTPSHQVTQMGQEVILRCVPISNHLYFYWYRQILGQKVEFLVSFYNNEISEKSEIFDDQFSVERPDGSNFTLKIRSTKLEDSAMYFCASSEALGRGAQPQHFGDGTRLSIL.

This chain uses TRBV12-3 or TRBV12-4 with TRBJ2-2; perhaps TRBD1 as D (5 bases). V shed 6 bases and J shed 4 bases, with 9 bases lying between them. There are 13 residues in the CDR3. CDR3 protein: CASRLGPTGELFF. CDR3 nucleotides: TGTGCCAGCAGATTGGGGCCCACCGGGGAGCTGTTTTTT.

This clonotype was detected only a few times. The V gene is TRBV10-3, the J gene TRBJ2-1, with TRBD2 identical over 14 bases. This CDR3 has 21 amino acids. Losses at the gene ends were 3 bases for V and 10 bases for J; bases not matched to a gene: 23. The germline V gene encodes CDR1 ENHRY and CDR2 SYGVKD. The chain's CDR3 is CAISDPHRRGLAGEVGREQFF. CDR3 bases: TGTGCCATCAGTGACCCCCACAGGCGGGGACTAGCGGGAGAGGTGGGAAGGGAGCAGTTCTTC.

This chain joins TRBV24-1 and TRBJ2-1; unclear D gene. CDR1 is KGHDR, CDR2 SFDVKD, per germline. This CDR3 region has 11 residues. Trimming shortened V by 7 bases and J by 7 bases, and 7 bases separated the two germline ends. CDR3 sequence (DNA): TGTGCCACCAGACGTCTTAATGAGCAGTTCTTC. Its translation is CATRRLNEQFF.

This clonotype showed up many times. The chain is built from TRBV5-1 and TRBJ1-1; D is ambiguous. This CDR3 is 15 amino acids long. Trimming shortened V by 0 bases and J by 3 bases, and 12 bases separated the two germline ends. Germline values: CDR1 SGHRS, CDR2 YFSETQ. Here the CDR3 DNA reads TGCGCCAGCAGCTTGGTGGTAGGGAGTGACACTGAAGCTTTCTTT. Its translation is CASSLVVGSDTEAFF.

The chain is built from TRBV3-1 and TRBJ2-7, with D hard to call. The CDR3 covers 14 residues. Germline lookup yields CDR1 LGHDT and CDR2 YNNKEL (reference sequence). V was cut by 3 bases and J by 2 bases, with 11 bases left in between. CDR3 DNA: TGTGCCAGCAGCCACGACCTTGGTCCCTACGAGCAGTACTTC. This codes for CASSHDLGPYEQYF.

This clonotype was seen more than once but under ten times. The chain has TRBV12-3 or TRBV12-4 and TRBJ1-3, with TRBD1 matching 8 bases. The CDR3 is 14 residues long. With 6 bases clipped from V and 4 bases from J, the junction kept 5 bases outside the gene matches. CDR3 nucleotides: TGTGCCAGCAGACCGGACAGGGCCGGAAACACCATATATTTT. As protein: CASRPDRAGNTIYF.

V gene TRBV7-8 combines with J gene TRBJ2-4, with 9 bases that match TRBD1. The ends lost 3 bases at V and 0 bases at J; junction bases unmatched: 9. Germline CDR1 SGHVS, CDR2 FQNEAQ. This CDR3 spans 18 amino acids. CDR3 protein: CASSLLYRGLIAKNIQYF. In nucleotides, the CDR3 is TGTGCCAGCAGCTTGTTATACAGGGGGCTGATAGCCAAAAACATTCAGTACTTC.

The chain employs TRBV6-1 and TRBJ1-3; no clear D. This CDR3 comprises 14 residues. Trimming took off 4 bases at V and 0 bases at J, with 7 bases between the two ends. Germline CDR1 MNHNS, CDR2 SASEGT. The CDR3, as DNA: TGTGCCAGCAGTGGACGCCACTCTGGAAACACCATATATTTT. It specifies CASSGRHSGNTIYF.

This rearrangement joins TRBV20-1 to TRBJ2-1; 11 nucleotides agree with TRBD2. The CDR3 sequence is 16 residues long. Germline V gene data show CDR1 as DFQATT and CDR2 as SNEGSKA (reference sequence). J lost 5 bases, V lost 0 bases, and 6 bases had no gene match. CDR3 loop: CSARDPPSGRNNEQFF. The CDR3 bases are TGCAGTGCTAGAGATCCCCCTAGCGGGAGGAACAATGAGCAGTTCTTC.

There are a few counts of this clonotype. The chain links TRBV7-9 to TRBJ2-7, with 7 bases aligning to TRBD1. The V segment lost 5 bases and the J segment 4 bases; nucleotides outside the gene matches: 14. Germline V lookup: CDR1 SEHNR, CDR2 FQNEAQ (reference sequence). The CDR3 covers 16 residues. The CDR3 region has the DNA TGTGCCAGCAGCCCGGTATCCACCCAGGGGGTGTACGAGCAGTACTTC. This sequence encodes CASSPVSTQGVYEQYF.

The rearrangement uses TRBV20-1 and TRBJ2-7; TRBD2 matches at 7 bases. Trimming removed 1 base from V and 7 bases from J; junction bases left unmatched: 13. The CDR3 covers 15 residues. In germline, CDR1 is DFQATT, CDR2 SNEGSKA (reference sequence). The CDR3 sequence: CSARAFREGFREQYF. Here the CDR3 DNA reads TGCAGTGCTAGAGCCTTTAGGGAGGGGTTTAGGGAGCAGTACTTC.

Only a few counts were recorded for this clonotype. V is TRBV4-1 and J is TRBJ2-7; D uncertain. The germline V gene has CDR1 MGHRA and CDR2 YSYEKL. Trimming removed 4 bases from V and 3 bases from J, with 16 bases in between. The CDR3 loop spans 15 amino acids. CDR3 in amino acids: CASSRRPFYLYEQYF. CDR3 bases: TGCGCCAGCAGCCGCCGACCGTTTTACCTCTACGAGCAGTACTTC.

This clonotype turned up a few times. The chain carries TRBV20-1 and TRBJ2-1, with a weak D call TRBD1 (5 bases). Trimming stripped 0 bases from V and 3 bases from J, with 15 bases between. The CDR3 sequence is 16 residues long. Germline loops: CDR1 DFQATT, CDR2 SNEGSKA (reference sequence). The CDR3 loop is CSARDTTTVLYNEQFF. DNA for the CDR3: TGCAGTGCTAGAGATACGACGACAGTCCTCTACAATGAGCAGTTCTTC.

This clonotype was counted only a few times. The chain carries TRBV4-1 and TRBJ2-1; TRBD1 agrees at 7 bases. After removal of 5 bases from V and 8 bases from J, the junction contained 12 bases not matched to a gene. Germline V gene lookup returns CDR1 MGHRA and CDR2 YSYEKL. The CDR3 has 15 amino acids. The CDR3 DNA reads TGCGCCAGCAGCGCCGGGACAGCTGTTTGGGATGAGCAGTTCTTC. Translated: CASSAGTAVWDEQFF.

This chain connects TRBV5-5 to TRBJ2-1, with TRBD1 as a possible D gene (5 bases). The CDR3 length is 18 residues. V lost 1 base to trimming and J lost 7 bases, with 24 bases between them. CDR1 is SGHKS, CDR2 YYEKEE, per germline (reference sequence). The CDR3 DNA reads TGTGCCAGCAGCTTGATGTCTTCCCTATCAGGGCCCGGGAATGAGCAGTTCTTC. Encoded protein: CASSLMSSLSGPGNEQFF.

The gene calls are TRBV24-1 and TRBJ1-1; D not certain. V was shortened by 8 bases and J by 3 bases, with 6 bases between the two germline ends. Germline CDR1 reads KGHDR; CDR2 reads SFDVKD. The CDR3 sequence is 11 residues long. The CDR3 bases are TGTGCCACCACATGGGACACTGAAGCTTTCTTT. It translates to CATTWDTEAFF.

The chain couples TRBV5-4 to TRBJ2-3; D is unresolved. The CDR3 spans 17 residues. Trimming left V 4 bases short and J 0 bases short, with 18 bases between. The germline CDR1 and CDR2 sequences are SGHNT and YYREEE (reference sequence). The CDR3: CASSRPTKRASTDTQYF. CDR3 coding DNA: TGTGCCAGCAGCCGACCTACAAAGCGCGCTAGCACAGATACGCAGTATTTT.

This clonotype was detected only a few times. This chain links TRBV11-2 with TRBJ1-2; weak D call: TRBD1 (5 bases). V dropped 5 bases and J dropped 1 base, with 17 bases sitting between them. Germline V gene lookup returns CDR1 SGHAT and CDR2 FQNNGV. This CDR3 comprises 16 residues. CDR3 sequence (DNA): TGTGCCAGCAGCCCCGTATTCGGGGGGGGTAACTATGGCTACACCTTC. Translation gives CASSPVFGGGNYGYTF.

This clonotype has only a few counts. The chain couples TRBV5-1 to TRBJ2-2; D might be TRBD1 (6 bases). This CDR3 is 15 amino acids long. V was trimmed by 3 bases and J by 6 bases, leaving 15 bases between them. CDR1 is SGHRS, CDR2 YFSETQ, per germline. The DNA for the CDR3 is TGCGCCAGCAGCTCCACAGGGAGATCAGCCGGGGAGCTGTTTTTT. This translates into CASSSTGRSAGELFF.

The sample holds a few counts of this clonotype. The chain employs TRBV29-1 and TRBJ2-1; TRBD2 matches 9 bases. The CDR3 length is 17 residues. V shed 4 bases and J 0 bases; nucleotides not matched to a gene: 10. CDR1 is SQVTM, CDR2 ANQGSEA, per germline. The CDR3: CSVVGLAGRDSYNEQFF. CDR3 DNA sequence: TGCAGCGTTGTAGGTCTAGCGGGAAGAGACTCCTACAATGAGCAGTTCTTC.

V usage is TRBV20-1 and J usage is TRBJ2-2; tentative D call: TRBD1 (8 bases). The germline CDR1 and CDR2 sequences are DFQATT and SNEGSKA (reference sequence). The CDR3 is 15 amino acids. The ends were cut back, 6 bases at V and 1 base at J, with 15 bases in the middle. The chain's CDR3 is CSAREGTGNTGELFF. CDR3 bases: TGCAGTGCCAGGGAGGGGACAGGGAACACCGGGGAGCTGTTTTTT.